The 24 T cell receptor beta chains presented below share a single source sample, sequenced in a study of control samples from healthy donors and cancer patients (dated by TCRdb to about 2020). Library construction relied on the immunoSEQ multiplex PCR assay. Here the immuneACCESS table is served through TCRdb, limited to in-frame sequences with V and J called. Missing clones are a known gap in these copies; in checked studies unresolved V genes cover under half, and the rest lacks a known reason. The sample profile shows tens of thousands of clones; 94% of them were found once. Of the sample, roughly 3% is held by the ten largest clones. Sample: blood. These receptors all come from a woman in her twenties or thirties in good health.

This chain links TRBV15 with TRBJ1-2; D might be TRBD1 (6 bases). Germline V gene lookup returns CDR1 LNHNV and CDR2 YYDKDF (reference sequence). The CDR3 runs to 14 residues. V gave up 0 bases and J gave up 4 bases, with 9 bases separating them. The CDR3 spells CATSRDGQRYGYTF. As DNA, the CDR3 is TGTGCCACCAGCAGAGATGGACAGCGCTATGGCTACACCTTC. The variable domain in full, completed from reference TRBV15 and TRBJ1-2, reads DAMVIQNPRYQVTQFGKPVTLSCSQTLNHNVMYWYQQKSSQAPKLLFHYYDKDFNNEADTPDNFQSRRPNTSFCFLDIRSPGLGDTAMYLCATSRDGQRYGYTFGSGTRLTVV.

V and J are TRBV7-2 and TRBJ1-2; D unclear. CDR1 SGHTA and CDR2 FQGNSA come from the germline V gene. This CDR3 region has 13 residues. With 1 base removed from V and 6 bases from J, the gap between germline ends came to 9 bases. The DNA of the CDR3 is TGTGCCAGCAGCTTAGTTTTTCCGGATGGCTACACCTTC. Protein: CASSLVFPDGYTF. The full variable domain, with the rest looked up from reference TRBV7-2 and TRBJ1-2, is GAGVSQSPSNKVTEKGKDVELRCDPISGHTALYWYRQSLGQGLEFLIYFQGNSAPDKSGLPSDRFSAERTGGSVSTLTIQRTQQEDSAVYLCASSLVFPDGYTFGSGTRLTVV.

The chain joins TRBV18 to TRBJ2-1; TRBD2 matches 10 bases. Germline CDR1 reads KGHSH; CDR2 reads LQKENI. This CDR3 is built from 17 residues. After removal of 0 bases from V and 5 bases from J, the junction contained 7 bases not matched to a gene. The CDR3, as DNA: TGTGCCAGCTCACCACCTAGCGGGGGGCGAAACCACAATGAGCAGTTCTTC. Encoded protein: CASSPPSGGRNHNEQFF.

The chain recombines TRBV2 with TRBJ1-5; D is unclear. This CDR3 is 14 amino acids long. V lost 3 bases and J lost 6, with 12 bases in between. Germline CDR1 reads SNHLY; CDR2 reads FYNNEI. The CDR3: CASSEGLPGQPQHF. The DNA of the CDR3 is TGTGCCAGCAGTGAGGGCCTCCCTGGTCAGCCCCAGCATTTT.

This chain links TRBV27 with TRBJ2-2; D may be TRBD1 (5 bases). Trimming shortened V by 4 bases and J by 5 bases, and 8 bases separated the two germline ends. Germline CDR1 reads MNHEY; CDR2 reads SMNVEV (reference sequence). The CDR3 is made up of 13 amino acids. The CDR3 loop is CASSSGRTGELFF. CDR3 in DNA: TGTGCCAGCAGTTCAGGGCGTACCGGGGAGCTGTTTTTT.

V and J are TRBV25-1 and TRBJ2-2; D uncertain. The CDR3 spans 16 residues. Per the germline V gene, CDR1 is MGHDK and CDR2 is SYGVNS. V gave up 1 base and J gave up 6 bases, with 15 bases separating them. The CDR3 loop reads CASSESGSIRAGELFF. CDR3 bases: TGTGCCAGCAGTGAATCAGGATCGATTAGGGCCGGGGAGCTGTTTTTT.

This chain links TRBV13 with TRBJ1-5, with D uncertain. This CDR3 is 13 amino acids long. The germline V gene has CDR1 PRHDT and CDR2 FYEKMQ (reference sequence). V gave up 3 bases and J gave up 5 bases, with 8 bases separating them. CDR3 amino acids: CASSLDRDQPQHF. DNA of the CDR3: TGTGCCAGCAGCTTGGATAGGGATCAGCCCCAGCATTTT. Complete variable domain (other parts from reference TRBV13 and TRBJ1-5): AAGVIQSPRHLIKEKRETATLKCYPIPRHDTVYWYQQGPGQDPQFLISFYEKMQSDKGSIPDRFSAQQFSDYHSELNMSSLELGDSALYFCASSLDRDQPQHFGDGTRLSIL.

The chain employs TRBV19 and TRBJ1-1, with D possibly matching TRBD1 (6 bases). Germline V gene sequence: CDR1 LNHDA, CDR2 SQIVND (reference sequence). The CDR3 extends over 14 amino acids. The V end was cut by 5 bases, the J end by 5 bases, with 15 bases between. CDR3 region: CASSVLQGGTEAFF. The DNA for the CDR3 is TGTGCCAGTAGTGTCCTACAGGGAGGGACTGAAGCTTTCTTT.

The chain employs TRBV3-1 (or the pseudogene TRBV3-2) and TRBJ1-6, with a weak D call TRBD1 (6 bases). CDR1 and CDR2 (germline): LGHDT, YNNKEL (reference sequence). The V gene lost 8 bases and the J gene lost 7 bases, with 15 bases spanning the gap. This CDR3 comprises 14 residues. CDR3 region: CASARAGGNSPLHF. The CDR3 coding sequence is TGTGCCAGCGCCAGGGCCGGGGGCAATTCACCCCTCCACTTT.

This rearrangement joins TRBV19 to TRBJ2-3; 14 bases map to TRBD2. CDR1 is LNHDA, CDR2 SQIVND, per germline (reference sequence). Trimming removed 3 bases from V and 0 bases from J; junction bases left unmatched: 2. The CDR3 length is 17 residues. This CDR3 is CASSMTSGGASTDTQYF. DNA for the CDR3: TGTGCCAGTAGTATGACTAGCGGGGGGGCTAGCACAGATACGCAGTATTTT.

This clone was recorded a few times. The chain is built from TRBV14 and TRBJ1-4; D remains unclear. CDR3 length: 15 amino acids. Trimming stripped 0 bases from V and 5 bases from J, with 10 bases between. The germline V gene has CDR1 SGHDN and CDR2 FVKESK. The CDR3 bases are TGTGCCAGCAGCCAAGATGTTGGGTGGAATGAAAAACTGTTTTTT. It translates to CASSQDVGWNEKLFF.

The rearrangement joins TRBV7-8 to TRBJ1-2; the match to TRBD1 covers 9 bases. The germline V gene has CDR1 SGHVS and CDR2 FQNEAQ. The ends lost 1 base at V and 2 bases at J; junction bases unmatched: 8. The CDR3 is 17 amino acids. CDR3 sequence: CASSLGVGGQGNYGYTF. The CDR3 region has the DNA TGTGCCAGCAGCTTAGGCGTAGGTGGACAGGGGAACTATGGCTACACCTTC.

The DNA for the CDR3 is TGTGCCAGCAGCAGGGAGGGGGCAGGAAACAATTCACCCCTCCACTTT. Amino acid sequence: CASSREGAGNNSPLHF. The chain uses TRBV5-4 and TRBJ1-6; 7 positions match TRBD1. V lost 4 bases and J lost 7; bases outside the gene matches: 11. The CDR3 sequence is 16 residues long. Looked up from germline, CDR1 is SGHNT and CDR2 is YYREEE (reference sequence). The full variable domain, its missing parts supplied by reference TRBV5-4 and TRBJ1-6, is ETGVTQSPTHLIKTRGQQVTLRCSSQSGHNTVSWYQQALGQGPQFIFQYYREEENGRGNFPPRFSGLQFPNYSSELNVNALELDDSALYLCASSREGAGNNSPLHFGNGTRLTVT.

The chain carries TRBV27 and TRBJ1-4; D remains ambiguous. The V end was cut by 7 bases, the J end by 5 bases, with 17 bases between. In germline, CDR1 is MNHEY, CDR2 SMNVEV (reference sequence). The CDR3 is made up of 15 amino acids. The CDR3 DNA sequence: TGTGCCAGCACCCCCCCTGGCCCTCCCAATGAAAAACTGTTTTTT. Translated, it gives CASTPPGPPNEKLFF.

V usage is TRBV6-5 and J usage is TRBJ1-2; maybe TRBD1 (5 bases). Germline V gene sequence: CDR1 MNHEY, CDR2 SVGAGI. The CDR3 runs 13 residues. V lost 6 bases to trimming and J lost 2 bases, with 10 bases between them. CDR3 sequence (DNA): TGTGCCAGCAGCCCCACAGGAAACTATGGCTACACCTTC. Protein sequence: CASSPTGNYGYTF.

In DNA, the CDR3 is TGCGCCAGCAGCCGGAAGACTGGACTAGCGGGGGGACCTCCCCTAAGCTCCTACAATGAGCAGTTCTTC. It specifies CASSRKTGLAGGPPLSSYNEQFF. The chain carries TRBV5-1 and TRBJ2-1, with 14 bases identical to TRBD2. J was trimmed by 0 bases and V by 4 bases; bases with no gene match: 21. The CDR3 runs to 23 residues. The germline V gene encodes CDR1 SGHRS and CDR2 YFSETQ.

This chain joins TRBV5-4 and TRBJ1-1; D not resolved. Germline lookup yields CDR1 SGHNT and CDR2 YYREEE (reference sequence). The V end was cut by 1 base, the J end by 2 bases, with 12 bases between. The CDR3 is 15 residues long. In DNA, the CDR3 is TGTGCCAGCAGCTTGTCGGCAGCTCTTAACACTGAAGCTTTCTTT. Protein product: CASSLSAALNTEAFF.

The chain employs TRBV27 and TRBJ1-6; the match to TRBD1 covers 7 bases. Per the germline V gene, CDR1 is MNHEY and CDR2 is SMNVEV (reference sequence). The CDR3 loop spans 13 amino acids. The V and J ends lost 10 bases and 3 bases, in that order; junction bases with no gene match: 3. CDR3: CAIGQDYNSPLHF. CDR3 nucleotides: TGTGCCATTGGACAGGACTATAATTCACCCCTCCACTTT.

The gene calls are TRBV25-1 and TRBJ1-2; a weak D match, TRBD1 (5 bases). The CDR3 is 11 amino acids. The germline V and J ends were trimmed by 5 bases and 8 bases, with 9 bases remaining between them. Germline V CDR1 and CDR2: MGHDK, SYGVNS. CDR3 nucleotide sequence: TGTGCCAGCAGTACAGGAGACGGCTACACCTTC. It is translated as CASSTGDGYTF.

The V call is TRBV19, the J call TRBJ1-1, with TRBD1 matching 10 bases. Germline-derived CDR1 and CDR2 are LNHDA and SQIVND (reference sequence). The CDR3 covers 15 residues. The V gene end was trimmed by 5 bases and the J gene end by 3 bases; junction bases not matched to a gene: 6. The CDR3 sequence: CASSARQGAHTEAFF. In DNA form, the CDR3 reads TGTGCCAGTAGTGCGAGACAGGGGGCTCACACTGAAGCTTTCTTT.

This rearrangement joins TRBV6-6 to TRBJ2-7, with 10 bases that match TRBD1. The germline V gene encodes CDR1 MNHNY and CDR2 SVGAGI (reference sequence). The V and J ends lost 4 bases and 7 bases, in that order; junction bases with no gene match: 7. The length of the CDR3 is 14 residues. CDR3 residues: CASSSRQGAREQYV. CDR3 coding DNA: TGTGCCAGCAGTTCCCGACAGGGGGCTCGGGAGCAGTACGTC.

The sample holds one count of this clone. V gene TRBV7-9 combines with J gene TRBJ1-6, with no clear D. The length of the CDR3 is 15 residues. The V and J ends lost 1 base and 4 bases respectively, with 8 bases between them. The germline V gene has CDR1 SEHNR and CDR2 FQNEAQ (reference sequence). The CDR3 DNA reads as TGTGCCAGCAGCTTAGGGGCCCCTTATAATTCACCCCTCCACTTT. Translated: CASSLGAPYNSPLHF.

V and J are TRBV5-6 and TRBJ2-2; TRBD1 or TRBD2 may be the D gene (5 bases each). CDR3 length: 14 residues. With 4 bases removed from V and 1 base from J, the gap between germline ends came to 8 bases. The V gene's germline CDR1 is SGHDT and CDR2 YYEEEE. In nucleotides, the CDR3 is TGTGCCAGCAGCCGGGGCAGGAACACCGGGGAGCTGTTTTTT. Its protein is CASSRGRNTGELFF.

This clone was recorded once. The chain links TRBV21-1 to TRBJ1-1; TRBD1, the table's D call, was not compared with the DNA. TRBV21-1 is a pseudogene locus. The CDR3 extends over 15 amino acids. CDR3 protein: CASSMGGQRNTEAFF. The CDR3, as DNA: TGTGCCAGCAGCATGGGGGGACAGAGGAACACTGAAGCTTTCTTT.